The entry below describes one T cell receptor beta chain. What it binds is not known. The CDR3 consists of 13 residues. Trimming stripped 7 bases from V and 9 bases from J, with 16 bases between. Germline CDR1 reads SGHNT; CDR2 reads YENEEA. The sample comes from a study of T cell repertoires in cytomegalovirus infection. About the study: Public signatures in TCR beta pointed to CMV infection and matching HLA type. Findings and limits, study-wide: Across the ex vivo response, the dominant clonotypes were HLA-C-restricted CMV-specific TCR beta clonotypes.

TCRdb redid the calling of the reads with MiXCR, one entry per CDR3 protein. In the table there are about 530,000 distinct CDR3 sequences, roughly 29% of which are singletons. What was sequenced was PBMCs. This TCR was recovered from a human donor in good health (CMV status not recorded). Some clones in this sample may be carry-over from other donors' samples. V usage is TRBV11-3 and J usage is TRBJ2-1; D uncertain. The CDR3 DNA follows: TGTGCCAGCATAATTGCCCCCTGTTCTGAGCAGTTCTTC. It translates to CASIIAPCSEQFF.